A single sample is the source of the 28 T cell receptor beta chains below, sequenced in a study of immune characterization of retroperitoneal liposarcoma. In TCRdb, the PCR reads were re-called with MiXCR into one record per CDR3 protein. The data contain roughly 9,300 distinct CDR3 sequences, 37% of them seen just once; the ten biggest clones take up 20% to 25%. The sample consisted of tumor tissue. The receptors were gathered from a male donor with retroperitoneal liposarcoma.

In its sample, this clonotype was seen a few times. The J gene is TRBJ1-6, the V gene TRBV6-1; D unclear. Looked up from germline, CDR1 is MNHNS and CDR2 is SASEGT. Trimming removed 2 bases at V and 9 bases at J, with 14 bases between. This CDR3 spans 15 amino acids. CDR3 in amino acids: CASSELIEVGSPLHF. The CDR3 nucleotides read TGTGCCAGCAGTGAATTAATAGAAGTTGGTTCACCCCTCCACTTT.

V usage is TRBV11-2 and J usage is TRBJ2-3; 12 bases line up with TRBD1. The CDR3 is 18 amino acids. V trimming: 5 bases; J trimming: 2 bases; junction bases outside the gene matches: 11. In germline, CDR1 is SGHAT, CDR2 FQNNGV. The CDR3 spells CASSGPGQGARYTDTQYF. CDR3 nucleotide sequence: TGTGCCAGCAGCGGTCCGGGACAGGGGGCGCGATACACAGATACGCAGTATTTT. Drawing the rest from reference TRBV11-2 and TRBJ2-3, the complete variable domain is EAGVAQSPRYKIIEKRQSVAFWCNPISGHATLYWYQQILGQGPKLLIQFQNNGVVDDSQLPKDRFSAERLKGVDSTLKIQPAKLEDSAVYLCASSGPGQGARYTDTQYFGPGTRLTVL.

The J gene is TRBJ2-3, the V gene TRBV6-5; a weak D match, TRBD1 (6 bases). Germline V gene sequence: CDR1 MNHEY, CDR2 SVGAGI. The CDR3 extends over 14 amino acids. Trimming shortened V by 2 bases and J by 0 bases, and 6 bases separated the two germline ends. Written as DNA, the CDR3 is TGTGCCAGCAGTTACGGACAGAGCACAGATACGCAGTATTTT. Its translation: CASSYGQSTDTQYF.

Here the CDR3 reads CASSDRVAVDTGELFF. The DNA of the CDR3 is TGTGCCAGCAGTGACAGGGTGGCGGTAGACACCGGGGAGCTGTTTTTT. The V and J genes are TRBV6-8 and TRBJ2-2, with 7 bases fitting TRBD1. The CDR3 consists of 16 residues. Germline CDR1 and CDR2: MNHGY and SAAAGT. V dropped 5 bases and J dropped 3; count of bases not matched to a gene: 9.

This clonotype has ten or more counts. The J gene is TRBJ2-1, the V gene TRBV7-2, with no clear D. The CDR3 is 15 residues long. Per germline, CDR1 SGHTA and CDR2 FQGNSA. The V end lost 7 bases, the J end lost 1 base, and 14 bases lay between the germline ends. The CDR3 reads CASNSRWVSYNEQFF. In DNA form, the CDR3 reads TGTGCCAGCAATTCCCGGTGGGTTTCCTACAATGAGCAGTTCTTC.

The chain carries TRBV5-1 and TRBJ2-5, with 7 bases matching TRBD2. TRBJ2-7 matches the DNA end more closely, so the J call is doubtful. The CDR3 totals 15 residues. Germline V CDR1 and CDR2: SGHRS, YFSETQ. The CDR3 is CASSLGGGPVNEQYF. CDR3 DNA sequence: TGCGCCAGCAGCTTGGGGGGAGGGCCGGTCAACGAGCAGTACTTC.

CDR3: CASSLTPDTQYF. The CDR3 nucleotides are TGTGCCAGCAGTCTCACTCCAGATACGCAGTATTTT. The chain joins TRBV12-3 or TRBV12-4 to TRBJ2-3, with D uncertain. The germline V and J ends were trimmed by 5 bases and 4 bases, with 7 bases remaining between them. The CDR3 loop spans 12 amino acids.

This clonotype has a handful of counts. The chain joins TRBV12-3 or TRBV12-4 to TRBJ2-4; TRBD2 agrees at 8 bases. The J call may be wrong; the DNA end is better matched by TRBJ2-7. The CDR3 runs to 14 residues. For the CDR3, the DNA is TGTGCCAGCAGGTCCAGCGGGGGCCACTACGAGCAGTACTTC. The encoded protein is CASRSSGGHYEQYF.

Within the sample, this clonotype is medium-sized. This sequence joins TRBV27 and TRBJ2-5, with D possibly TRBD1 on 5 matching bases. Trimming cost V 0 bases and J 2 bases, with 10 bases left between them. Germline-derived CDR1 and CDR2 are MNHEY and SMNVEV (reference sequence). CDR3 length equals 15 residues. DNA for the CDR3: TGTGCCAGCAGTTTATCTTACAGGAGTCAAGAGACCCAGTACTTC. It codes for CASSLSYRSQETQYF.

Ten or more counts support this clonotype. V is TRBV7-2 and J is TRBJ2-2; D gene unclear. Germline CDR1 SGHTA, CDR2 FQGNSA. Deletions cut 5 bases from V and 3 bases from J, with 4 bases between. This CDR3 is 12 amino acids long. The CDR3 protein is CASSPYTGELFF. CDR3 bases: TGTGCCAGCAGCCCATACACCGGGGAGCTGTTTTTT.

This clonotype has a count of ten or more. The V gene is TRBV7-3, the J gene TRBJ1-1; no reliable D call. Germline-derived CDR1 and CDR2 are SGHTA and FQGTGA. V gave up 2 bases and J gave up 5 bases, with 15 bases separating them. This CDR3 comprises 15 residues. The CDR3 coding sequence is TGTGCCAGCAGCTTAGATGATGTTGCGGGGACTGAAGCTTTCTTT. Amino acids: CASSLDDVAGTEAFF.

This chain joins TRBV12-3 or TRBV12-4 and TRBJ2-5; 9 bases align to TRBD2. The end of the DNA aligns better with TRBJ2-1, so the J call may be wrong. This CDR3 has 18 residues. CDR3 region: CASSSTWGSGRTGYEQFF. Here the CDR3 DNA reads TGTGCCAGCAGTTCGACGTGGGGTAGCGGGAGAACAGGTTACGAGCAGTTCTTC.

This clonotype showed up just a few times. This chain joins TRBV6-5 and TRBJ1-2, with D maybe TRBD1 (6 bases). Germline CDR1 and CDR2: MNHEY and SVGAGI. CDR3 length: 15 residues. Trimming stripped 2 bases from V and 2 bases from J, with 12 bases between. The chain's CDR3 is CASSYTTGTNYGYTF. Written as DNA, the CDR3 is TGTGCCAGCAGTTACACAACCGGGACAAACTATGGCTACACCTTC.

By frequency in the sample, this clonotype is medium-sized (0.01 to 0.1%). This chain uses TRBV7-2 with TRBJ2-1; a weak D match, TRBD2 (6 bases). The CDR3 contains 14 residues. The V end was cut by 5 bases, the J end by 4 bases, with 12 bases between. Per the germline V gene, CDR1 is SGHTA and CDR2 is FQGNSA. CDR3 amino acids: CASSGGPRYNEQFF. In DNA, the CDR3 is TGTGCCAGCAGCGGAGGGCCCAGGTACAATGAGCAGTTCTTC.

This clonotype was recorded many times. The chain employs TRBV7-6 and TRBJ2-2; maybe TRBD2 (5 bases). Germline lookup yields CDR1 SGHVS and CDR2 FNYEAQ. V gave up 5 bases and J gave up 5 bases, with 9 bases separating them. CDR3 length: 13 amino acids. The CDR3 nucleotides are TGTGCCAGCAGCGCGGGTCAGACCGGGGAGCTGTTTTTT. Amino acids: CASSAGQTGELFF.

This sequence joins TRBV27 and TRBJ2-1, with D maybe TRBD1 (6 bases). Trimming cost V 2 bases and J 3 bases, with 11 bases left between them. The germline gives CDR1 MNHEY, CDR2 SMNVEV (reference sequence). This CDR3 has 15 amino acids. CDR3 sequence: CASSLTGTNYNEQFF. In DNA form, the CDR3 reads TGTGCCAGCAGTTTAACCGGGACAAACTACAATGAGCAGTTCTTC.

This clonotype has more than one count but fewer than ten. The chain links TRBV12-3 or TRBV12-4 to TRBJ2-1; D gene uncertain. Trimming left V 6 bases short and J 12 bases short, with 9 bases between. The CDR3 consists of 10 residues. CDR3 sequence: CASSLNRQFF. The CDR3 nucleotides read TGTGCCAGCAGCTTAAACCGGCAGTTCTTC.

The chain employs TRBV7-6 and TRBJ2-1, with 7 bases aligning to TRBD2. J lost 0 bases, V lost 5 bases, and 7 bases had no gene match. The germline V gene encodes CDR1 SGHVS and CDR2 FNYEAQ. There are 16 residues in the CDR3. In DNA form, the CDR3 reads TGTGCCAGCAGCCCGTTTGGCGGGAGCTCCTACAATGAGCAGTTCTTC. It is translated as CASSPFGGSSYNEQFF.

This clonotype has at least ten counts. This chain connects TRBV7-8 to TRBJ2-5; unclear D gene. Germline CDR1 reads SGHVS; CDR2 reads FQNEAQ. This CDR3 is 12 amino acids long. The V gene lost 5 bases and the J gene lost 4 bases, with 8 bases spanning the gap. In nucleotides, the CDR3 is TGTGCCAGCAGCAGTTCGGGAGAGACCCAGTACTTC. Amino acid sequence: CASSSSGETQYF. Full variable domain (missing parts from reference TRBV7-8 and TRBJ2-5): GAGVSQSPRYKVAKRGQDVALRCDPISGHVSLFWYQQALGQGPEFLTYFQNEAQLDKSGLPSDRFFAERPEGSVSTLKIQRTQQEDSAVYLCASSSSGETQYFGPGTRLLVL.

This clonotype rates as medium-sized (0.01 to 0.1%). V and J are TRBV7-2 and TRBJ2-7; D unclear. Per the germline V gene, CDR1 is SGHTA and CDR2 is FQGNSA. Trimming removed 1 base from V and 4 bases from J, with 5 bases in between. The CDR3 totals 12 residues. The CDR3: CASSLGYYEQYF. CDR3 in DNA: TGTGCCAGCAGCTTAGGATATTACGAGCAGTACTTC.

This clonotype was seen a few times. The V and J genes are TRBV7-3 and TRBJ2-7; TRBD2 is a possible D gene (6 bases). Trimming stripped 5 bases from V and 1 base from J, with 12 bases between. The germline V gene encodes CDR1 SGHTA and CDR2 FQGTGA. CDR3 length equals 14 residues. CDR3 loop: CASSPQRGSYEQYF. CDR3 in DNA: TGTGCCAGCAGCCCCCAACGGGGGTCCTACGAGCAGTACTTC.

This clonotype appeared once. This chain links TRBV11-3 with TRBJ2-2; D unclear. Trimming pared 3 bases from V and 6 bases from J, leaving 8 bases between. The CDR3 runs to 13 residues. The germline V gene encodes CDR1 SGHNT and CDR2 YENEEA. This chain's CDR3 is CASSFYFSGELFF. The CDR3 nucleotides are TGTGCCAGCAGCTTTTATTTTTCCGGGGAGCTGTTTTTT.

This clonotype has more than one count but fewer than ten. The chain uses TRBV6-6 and TRBJ1-6, with unresolved D. V dropped 2 bases and J dropped 8 bases, with 13 bases sitting between them. The CDR3 extends over 15 amino acids. Germline V gene data show CDR1 as MNHNY and CDR2 as SVGAGI (reference sequence). The CDR3 protein is CASSYGRAADSPLHF. As DNA, the CDR3 is TGTGCCAGCAGTTACGGGAGGGCAGCGGATTCACCCCTCCACTTT.

This clonotype was detected only a few times. This chain links TRBV6-4 with TRBJ2-1; the match to TRBD2 covers 10 bases. The DNA end is a closer match to TRBJ2-7, so the J assignment may be wrong. Germline values: CDR1 MRHNA, CDR2 SNTAGT. The CDR3 has 18 residues. The CDR3 protein is CASTRPFIAGGPPYEQYF. CDR3 coding DNA: TGTGCCAGCACTCGCCCATTTATAGCGGGAGGTCCTCCCTACGAGCAGTACTTC.

The rearrangement uses TRBV27 and TRBJ2-1, with D maybe TRBD1 (5 bases). The J call could be wrong; TRBJ2-7 is a better fit for the DNA end. The CDR3 length is 14 residues. The V gene's germline CDR1 is MNHEY and CDR2 SMNVEV (reference sequence). The CDR3 nucleotides read TGTGCCAGCAGTCCTAGGGGCTTCTACAATGAGCAGTACTTC. This sequence encodes CASSPRGFYNEQYF.

This clonotype occurred many times. The chain combines TRBV6-1 with TRBJ2-5; 9 nucleotides match TRBD2. V lost 5 bases to trimming and J lost 0 bases; unmatched junction nucleotides: 4. The CDR3 is made up of 15 amino acids. Germline-derived CDR1 and CDR2 are MNHNS and SASEGT. The CDR3, as DNA: TGTGCCAGCAGTTCGCTAGCGGGGAACCAAGAGACCCAGTACTTC. It is translated as CASSSLAGNQETQYF.

Only a few counts were recorded for this clonotype. The chain joins TRBV7-8 to TRBJ2-1; a weak D match, TRBD2 (5 bases). CDR3 length: 13 residues. V gave up 2 bases and J gave up 13 bases, with 15 bases separating them. The germline CDR1 and CDR2 sequences are SGHVS and FQNEAQ. This CDR3 is CASSLTRENIQFF. CDR3 coding DNA: TGTGCCAGCAGCTTAACCCGGGAAAACATTCAGTTCTTC. Filled out from reference TRBV7-8 and TRBJ2-1, the complete variable domain reads GAGVSQSPRYKVAKRGQDVALRCDPISGHVSLFWYQQALGQGPEFLTYFQNEAQLDKSGLPSDRFFAERPEGSVSTLKIQRTQQEDSAVYLCASSLTRENIQFFGPGTRLTVL.

The chain uses TRBV12-3 or TRBV12-4 and TRBJ1-2; 7 nucleotides match TRBD1. J was trimmed by 8 bases and V by 1 base; bases with no gene match: 1. The CDR3 spans 12 residues. CDR3 DNA sequence: TGTGCCAGCAGTTTAGGGACAGGCGGCTACACCTTC. Translated: CASSLGTGGYTF.